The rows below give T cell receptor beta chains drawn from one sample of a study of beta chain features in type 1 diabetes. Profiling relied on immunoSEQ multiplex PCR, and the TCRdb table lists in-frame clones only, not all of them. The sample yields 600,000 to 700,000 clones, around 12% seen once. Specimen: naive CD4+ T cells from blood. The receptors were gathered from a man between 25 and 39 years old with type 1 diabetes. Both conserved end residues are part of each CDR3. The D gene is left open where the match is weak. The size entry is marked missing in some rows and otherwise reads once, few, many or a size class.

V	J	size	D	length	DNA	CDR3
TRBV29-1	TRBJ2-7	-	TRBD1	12	TGCAGCGGAAGGACAGGAACCTACGAGCAGTACTTC	CSGRTGTYEQYF
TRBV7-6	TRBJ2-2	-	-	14	TGTGCCAGCAGCTTCAGTTCGAACACCGGGGAGCTGTTTTTT	CASSFSSNTGELFF
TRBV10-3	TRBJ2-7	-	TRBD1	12	TGTGCCACCTTGGACAGGGAGGACGAGCAGTACTTC	CATLDREDEQYF
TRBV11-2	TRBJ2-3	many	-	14	TGTGCCAGCAGCTCCGGGACGTACACAGATACGCAGTATTTT	CASSSGTYTDTQYF
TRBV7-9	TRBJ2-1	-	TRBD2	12	TGTGCCAGCAGCTTTGTAAGCGGGGGCGTAATCTTC	CASSFVSGGVIF
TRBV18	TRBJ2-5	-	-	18	TGTGCCAGCTCACGCTTGGGGAACAGCAAGGAGGGACAAGAGACCCAGTACTTC	CASSRLGNSKEGQETQYF
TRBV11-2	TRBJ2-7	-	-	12	TGTGCCAGCAGCTTAGAAAGGAACGAGCAGTACTTC	CASSLERNEQYF
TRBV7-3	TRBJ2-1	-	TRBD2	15	TGTGCCAGCAGCCTTAGCGGGGGTCACAACAATGAGCAGTTCTTC	CASSLSGGHNNEQFF
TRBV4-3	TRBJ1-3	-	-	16	TGCGCCAGCAGCCAGGGTGGGGGGCACTCTGGAAACACCATATATTTT	CASSQGGGHSGNTIYF
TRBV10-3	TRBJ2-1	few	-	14	TGTGCCATCAGTGCCCAGACTAGGTCGAATGAGCAGTTCTTC	CAISAQTRSNEQFF
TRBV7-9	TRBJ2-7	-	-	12	TGTGCCAGCAGCCAAGGAATAGGCGAGCAGTACTTC	CASSQGIGEQYF
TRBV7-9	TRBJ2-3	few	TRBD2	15	TGTGCCAGCAGTACTGGCGGGGGGGCAGCAGATACGCAGTATTTT	CASSTGGGAADTQYF
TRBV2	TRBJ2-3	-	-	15	TGTGCCAGCATTTTAGACGGCTACGCAGGGGATACGCAGTATTTT	CASILDGYAGDTQYF
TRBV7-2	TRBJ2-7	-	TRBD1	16	TGTGCCAGCAGCTCCCAACAGGGGTTACTATCCTACGAGCAGTACTTC	CASSSQQGLLSYEQYF
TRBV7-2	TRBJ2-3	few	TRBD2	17	TGTGCCAGCAGCACAAGAAGCGGTAGCGGGGTCGCAGATACGCAGTATTTT	CASSTRSGSGVADTQYF
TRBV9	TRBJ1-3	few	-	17	TGTGCCAGCAGCGTAGCTACGGGGTTTCTCTCTGGAAACACCATATATTTT	CASSVATGFLSGNTIYF
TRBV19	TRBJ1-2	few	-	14	TGTGCCAGTAGTATAGAGGGGGCGAACTATGGCTACACCTTC	CASSIEGANYGYTF
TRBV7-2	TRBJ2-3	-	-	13	TGTGCCAGCAGCTTAGAGGCTCCAGATACGCAGTATTTT	CASSLEAPDTQYF
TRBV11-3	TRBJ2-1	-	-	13	TGTGCCAGCAGCTTACAGGGGCTCCATGAGCAGTTCTTC	CASSLQGLHEQFF
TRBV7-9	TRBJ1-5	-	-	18	TGTGCCAGCAGCTTGGGATCTGACGCTATTTATAGCAATCAGCCCCAGCATTTT	CASSLGSDAIYSNQPQHF
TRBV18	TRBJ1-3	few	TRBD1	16	TGTGCCAGCTCACCGGGACAGGCCTTCTCTGGAAACACCATATATTTT	CASSPGQAFSGNTIYF
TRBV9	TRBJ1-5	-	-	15	TGTGCCAGCAGCGTAGGGGCAGGGGAGGGTCAGCCCCAGCATTTT	CASSVGAGEGQPQHF
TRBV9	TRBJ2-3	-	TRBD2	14	TGTGCCAGCAGCGTAGCCGCGGGGGCAGATACGCAGTATTTT	CASSVAAGADTQYF
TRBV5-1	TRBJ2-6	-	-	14	TGCGCCAGCAGCCCCAACTCTGGGGCCAACGTCCTGACTTTC	CASSPNSGANVLTF
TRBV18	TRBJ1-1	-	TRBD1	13	TGTGCCAGCTCCTCAACAGGGGACACTGAAGCTTTCTTT	CASSSTGDTEAFF
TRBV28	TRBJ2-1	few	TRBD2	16	TGTGCCAGCAGTCCCAGCGGGACTAGCGGATACAATGAGCAGTTCTTC	CASSPSGTSGYNEQFF
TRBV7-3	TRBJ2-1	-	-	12	TGTGCCAGCAGCCCCTGGAAGGGTGAGCAGTTCTTC	CASSPWKGEQFF
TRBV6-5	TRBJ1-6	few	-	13	TGTGCCAGCAGTCGCACAGGGAAATCACCCCTCCACTTT	CASSRTGKSPLHF
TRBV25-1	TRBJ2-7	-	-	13	TGTGCCAGCAAGACAGCATACTCCTACGAGCAGTACTTC	CASKTAYSYEQYF
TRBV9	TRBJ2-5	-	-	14	TGTGCCAGCAGCCCTCGACAGACCCAAGAGACCCAGTACTTC	CASSPRQTQETQYF
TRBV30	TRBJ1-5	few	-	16	TGTGCCTGGAGTGGAGGAGACAGCTCTAGCAATCAGCCCCAGCATTTT	CAWSGGDSSSNQPQHF
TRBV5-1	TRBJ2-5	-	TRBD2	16	TGCGCCAGCAGCCGGGGACTAGCGGGGAACCAAGAGACCCAGTACTTC	CASSRGLAGNQETQYF
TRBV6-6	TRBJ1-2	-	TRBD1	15	TGTGCCAGCAGTACGTCCGGGGGACAGGTCAATGGCTACACCTTC	CASSTSGGQVNGYTF
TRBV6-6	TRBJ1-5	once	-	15	TGTGCCAGCAGACTTGACACATATAGCAATCAGCCCCAGCATTTT	CASRLDTYSNQPQHF
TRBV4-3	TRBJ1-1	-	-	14	TGCGCCAGCAGCCAAGCAGGGGTGAACACTGAAGCTTTCTTT	CASSQAGVNTEAFF
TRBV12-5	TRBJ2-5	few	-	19	TGTGCTAGTGGTTTGGGTCGCCAGGGGTTAGCCCAATCCCAAGAGACCCAGTACTTC	CASGLGRQGLAQSQETQYF
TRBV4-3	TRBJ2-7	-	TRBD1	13	TGCGCCAGCAGCCAAGGACAGGGGCGGGAGCAGTACTTC	CASSQGQGREQYF
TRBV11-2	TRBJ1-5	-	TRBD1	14	TGTGCCAGCAGTTCGGACAGGGTGGGACAGCCCCAGCATTTT	CASSSDRVGQPQHF
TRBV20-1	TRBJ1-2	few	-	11	TGCAGTGCTAGAGACAGAGGAGGCTACACCTTC	CSARDRGGYTF
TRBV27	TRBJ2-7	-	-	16	TGTGCCAGCAGTTTATCGTACCGGGAGAACTCCTACGAGCAGTACTTC	CASSLSYRENSYEQYF
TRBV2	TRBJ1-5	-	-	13	TGTGCCAGCAGGGGGGAGGGAGGTCAGCCCCAGCATTTT	CASRGEGGQPQHF
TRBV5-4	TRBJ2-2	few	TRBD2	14	TGTGCCAGCAGAACTAGCGGGGGCACCGGGGAGCTGTTTTTT	CASRTSGGTGELFF
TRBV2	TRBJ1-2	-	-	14	TGTGCCAGCAGACAGGACGGACCCGAGCATGGCTACACCTTC	CASRQDGPEHGYTF
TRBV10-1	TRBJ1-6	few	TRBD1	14	TGCGCCAGCAGTGAAGGACAGGGGAATTCACCCCTCCACTTT	CASSEGQGNSPLHF
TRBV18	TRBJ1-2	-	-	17	TGTGCCAGCTCACCCCCGAACGGGGGCACCTCTAACTATGGCTACACCTTC	CASSPPNGGTSNYGYTF